This entry is about one T cell receptor beta chain. Its cognate antigen is unknown. A multiplex PCR was run with 60 Vbeta primers and 13 Jbeta primers. Sequencing used immunoSEQ multiplex PCR; TCRdb keeps in-frame clones, though not all of them. The profile shows about 170,000 clones, over 80% of them singletons. This specimen belongs to a study of cytomegalovirus exposure and HLA in healthy donors. General observations from the study: With later analysis, a missense DCLRE1C variant became linked to TCR beta V- and J-gene trimming. Solely CMV serostatus was available to characterize immune exposure. Across donors, presence/absence analyses took sequencing depth to be roughly uniform.

This CDR3 region has 13 residues. Germline V gives CDR1 SGHRS, CDR2 YFSETQ. Trimming pared 3 bases from V and 6 bases from J, leaving 10 bases between. The sequenced sample consisted of PBMCs. The receptor was derived from a girl between 5 and 17 years old in good health and CMV-seropositive. This chain connects TRBV5-1 to TRBJ1-5; possibly TRBD1 for D (6 bases). The chain's CDR3 is CASSSQGGQPQHF. The DNA for the CDR3 is TGCGCCAGCAGCTCACAGGGTGGTCAGCCCCAGCATTTT.